The 14 T cell receptor beta chains given below trace back to one sample, sequenced in a study of shared clonotypes between healthy human individuals. TCRdb's copy holds only in-frame clones and misses some; the assay was immunoSEQ multiplex PCR. The table has just over 2,000,000 clones, 95% seen once. Input material: naive CD4+ T cells sorted from blood. Subset noted: CD45RA+ positively selected. These receptors were taken from a man aged 18 to 29 in good health.

The V and J genes are TRBV5-1 and TRBJ2-2; D perhaps matches TRBD2 (5 bases). The CDR3 runs 13 residues. Germline V gene data show CDR1 as SGHRS and CDR2 as YFSETQ. Trimming pared 3 bases from V and 7 bases from J, leaving 10 bases between. The CDR3, as DNA: TGCGCCAGCAGCTCCCGGGGAGTCGGGGAGCTGTTTTTT. Protein product: CASSSRGVGELFF.

V usage is TRBV4-3 and J usage is TRBJ1-6, with D perhaps TRBD1 (5 bases). In germline, CDR1 is LGHNA, CDR2 YSLEER. Between the trimmed V and J ends, which lost 1 base and 8 bases, there was a span of 21 bases. This CDR3 contains 18 residues. The CDR3 region has the DNA TGCGCCAGCAGCCAAGGCCCCACCCAGAACCAGGGAGATTCACCCCTCCACTTT. Amino acid sequence: CASSQGPTQNQGDSPLHF.

The chain employs TRBV9 and TRBJ1-1; 7 bases map to TRBD1. V lost 1 base and J lost 1; bases outside the gene matches: 7. The CDR3 has 16 amino acids. CDR1 SGDLS and CDR2 YYNGEE come from the germline V gene. Here the CDR3 DNA reads TGTGCCAGCAGCGTAACCAGCGGGACAGCGAACACTGAAGCTTTCTTT. It is translated as CASSVTSGTANTEAFF.

To note about this clone: In the same sample, other DNA sequences code for this CDR3. The chain combines TRBV5-1 with TRBJ1-1; 9 bases are a match to TRBD1. This CDR3 is built from 15 residues. The V gene's germline CDR1 is SGHRS and CDR2 YFSETQ. The ends lost 3 bases at V and 2 bases at J; junction bases unmatched: 5. CDR3 residues: CASSWVTGGNTEAFF. In DNA, the CDR3 is TGCGCCAGCAGCTGGGTGACAGGGGGTAACACTGAAGCTTTCTTT.

CDR3: CASSGLGNQPQHF. DNA for the CDR3: TGTGCCAGCAGCGGATTGGGCAATCAGCCCCAGCATTTT. The chain joins TRBV6-6 to TRBJ1-5; no definite D call. Deletions cut 6 bases from V and 2 bases from J, with 8 bases between. This CDR3 region has 13 residues. Germline CDR1 is MNHNY and CDR2 is SVGAGI (reference sequence).

The chain combines TRBV19 with TRBJ2-7; D perhaps matches TRBD2 (5 bases). The germline V gene encodes CDR1 LNHDA and CDR2 SQIVND (reference sequence). The CDR3 consists of 14 residues. V dropped 3 bases and J dropped 3 bases, with 12 bases sitting between them. DNA of the CDR3: TGTGCCAGTAGTATCGGCCCGAGGGACTACGAGCAGTACTTC. Encoded protein: CASSIGPRDYEQYF.

V and J are TRBV28 and TRBJ2-5; D remains ambiguous. There are 12 residues in the CDR3. V gave up 2 bases and J gave up 6 bases, with 7 bases separating them. The germline CDR1 and CDR2 sequences are MDHEN and SYDVKM. The CDR3 region is CASSLGLQTQYF. CDR3 DNA: TGTGCCAGCAGTTTAGGCTTGCAGACCCAGTACTTC.

The CDR3 spells CASSLATGTWPQHF. The CDR3 nucleotides are TGTGCCAGCAGCTTAGCTACAGGGACCTGGCCCCAGCATTTT. The chain has TRBV7-2 and TRBJ1-5, with D tentatively TRBD1 (6 bases). The CDR3 is 14 amino acids. V was clipped by 0 bases and J by 9 bases, with 12 bases between them. In germline, CDR1 is SGHTA, CDR2 FQGNSA.

Notes on this clone: The sample contains more than one DNA sequence encoding this CDR3. The genes are TRBV28 and TRBJ2-7, with D maybe TRBD1 (6 bases). CDR1 MDHEN and CDR2 SYDVKM come from the germline V gene. V was shortened by 4 bases and J by 4 bases, with 14 bases between the two germline ends. The CDR3 consists of 14 residues. The CDR3: CASSSPGQLYEQYF. The CDR3 DNA sequence: TGTGCCAGCAGTTCTCCCGGACAGTTGTACGAGCAGTACTTC.

The chain couples TRBV7-2 to TRBJ2-5, with unresolved D. The CDR3 covers 14 residues. V was cut by 4 bases and J by 3 bases, with 12 bases left in between. From germline, CDR1 is SGHTA and CDR2 FQGNSA. CDR3 in DNA: TGTGCCAGCAGCTCACGGGTCCTAAAAGAGACCCAGTACTTC. Protein product: CASSSRVLKETQYF.

This chain links TRBV4-3 with TRBJ2-5; D tentatively fits TRBD1 or TRBD2 (5 bases each). This CDR3 is built from 13 residues. V lost 2 bases and J lost 4, with 8 bases in between. Germline lookup yields CDR1 LGHNA and CDR2 YSLEER. The CDR3 here is CASSQTGRETQYF. The CDR3 nucleotides are TGCGCCAGCAGCCAAACGGGACGAGAGACCCAGTACTTC.

This clone appeared once. The chain links TRBV5-4 to TRBJ2-2; TRBD1 matches at 7 bases. Per the germline V gene, CDR1 is SGHNT and CDR2 is YYREEE (reference sequence). J was trimmed by 4 bases and V by 4 bases; bases with no gene match: 10. This CDR3 contains 16 residues. The DNA for the CDR3 is TGTGCCAGCAGCGGATCCGGGACAGAATTCACCGGGGAGCTGTTTTTT. Translation gives CASSGSGTEFTGELFF.

This chain connects TRBV30 to TRBJ1-5, with D unclear. Trimming shortened V by 0 bases and J by 2 bases, and 11 bases separated the two germline ends. This CDR3 is built from 15 residues. The germline CDR1 and CDR2 sequences are GTSNPN and SVGIG (reference sequence). The CDR3 region has the DNA TGTGCCTGGAGTGTAGAACCGGCAGGCAATCAGCCCCAGCATTTT. This codes for CAWSVEPAGNQPQHF.

The rearrangement links TRBV5-4 to TRBJ2-3; 10 nucleotides match TRBD1. V gave up 3 bases and J gave up 0 bases; unmatched junction bases: 1. The CDR3 is 15 amino acids. Germline lookup yields CDR1 SGHNT and CDR2 YYREEE (reference sequence). CDR3 in DNA: TGTGCCAGCAGCTGGACAGGGGGGAGCACAGATACGCAGTATTTT. Translated, it gives CASSWTGGSTDTQYF.